This passage covers 25 T cell receptor beta chains from one sample sequenced in a study of T cells after yellow fever vaccination. Each CDR3 protein is one row after TCRdb ran MiXCR on the 5' RACE reads. In the table there are hundreds of thousands of distinct CDR3 sequences, around a sixth of which are singletons. Sequenced here: PBMCs, sampled before the yellow fever booster vaccination. These TCRs come from a man younger than 30 who received the YFV17D yellow fever vaccine.

The chain carries TRBV20-1 and TRBJ1-5; tentatively, D is TRBD1 (6 bases). Germline CDR1 reads DFQATT; CDR2 reads SNEGSKA (reference sequence). The CDR3 totals 13 residues. V lost 3 bases to trimming and J lost 8 bases, with 14 bases between them. For the CDR3, the DNA is TGCAGTGCTAGGGCGGCAGGGGTTGAGCCCCAGCATTTT. Translation gives CSARAAGVEPQHF.

This clonotype was detected only a few times. V gene TRBV2 combines with J gene TRBJ2-7, with TRBD1 matching over 7 bases. V dropped 8 bases and J dropped 6; count of bases not matched to a gene: 22. In germline, CDR1 is SNHLY, CDR2 FYNNEI. There are 17 residues in the CDR3. The CDR3 DNA is TGTGCCAGCCCACAACAATCGGGTGGGACAGTATTTGCCGAGCAGTACTTC. Translating it yields CASPQQSGGTVFAEQYF. The whole variable domain, filled in from reference TRBV2 and TRBJ2-7, reads EPEVTQTPSHQVTQMGQEVILRCVPISNHLYFYWYRQILGQKVEFLVSFYNNEISEKSEIFDDQFSVERPDGSNFTLKIRSTKLEDSAMYFCASPQQSGGTVFAEQYFGPGTRLTVT.

This clonotype turned up a few times. V and J are TRBV7-2 and TRBJ1-5; D gene unclear. Germline assignment: CDR1 SGHTA and CDR2 FQGNSA. The CDR3 length is 13 residues. V lost 5 bases and J lost 8, with 13 bases in between. CDR3 region: CASSRGSWEPQHF. The DNA for the CDR3 is TGTGCCAGCAGCCGAGGGAGTTGGGAGCCCCAGCATTTT.

This chain connects TRBV7-9 to TRBJ2-5; D tentatively reads TRBD1 or TRBD2 (5 bases each). Germline V gives CDR1 SEHNR, CDR2 FQNEAQ (reference sequence). This CDR3 contains 15 residues. V was shortened by 5 bases and J by 5 bases, with 18 bases between the two germline ends. The CDR3 DNA follows: TGTGCCAGCAGCACGATGGCAGGGAGATGGGAGACCCAGTACTTC. It is translated as CASSTMAGRWETQYF.

This clonotype was counted only a few times. The rearrangement joins TRBV20-1 to TRBJ2-3; D is perhaps TRBD1 or TRBD2 (6 bases each). The CDR3 is made up of 14 amino acids. Trimming left V 6 bases short and J 1 base short, with 14 bases between. Germline V gives CDR1 DFQATT, CDR2 SNEGSKA (reference sequence). CDR3 protein: CSAAGGGGTDTQYF. CDR3 in DNA: TGCAGTGCCGCCGGGGGCGGGGGCACAGATACGCAGTATTTT.

This clonotype has a handful of counts. The chain uses TRBV10-1 and TRBJ2-1; D gene ambiguous. CDR3 length equals 14 residues. Deletions cut 6 bases from V and 2 bases from J, with 11 bases between. Germline V gene sequence: CDR1 WNHNN, CDR2 SYGVQD (reference sequence). The CDR3 bases are TGCGCCAGCAGCCTATATCGGGCCTACAATGAGCAGTTCTTC. Its protein product is CASSLYRAYNEQFF.

V and J are TRBV4-3 and TRBJ2-1; either TRBD1 or TRBD2 may supply D (5 bases each). Germline loops: CDR1 LGHNA, CDR2 YSLEER. Trimming removed 4 bases from V and 6 bases from J, with 16 bases in between. The length of the CDR3 is 15 residues. For the CDR3, the DNA is TGCGCCAGCAGCCGAGGGTCGGGACCCCCCAATGAGCAGTTCTTC. Translating gives CASSRGSGPPNEQFF.

This clonotype was counted many times. The chain recombines TRBV18 with TRBJ1-2; D unclear. The V end was cut by 0 bases, the J end by 3 bases, with 5 bases between. This CDR3 contains 13 residues. Germline loops: CDR1 KGHSH, CDR2 LQKENI. The CDR3 DNA sequence: TGTGCCAGCTCACCACCAACAGACTATGGCTACACCTTC. Encoded protein: CASSPPTDYGYTF.

This clonotype came up a few times. The V call is TRBV15, the J call TRBJ2-4; the D is unclear. Germline assignment: CDR1 LNHNV and CDR2 YYDKDF (reference sequence). This CDR3 comprises 16 residues. V was cut by 0 bases and J by 2 bases, with 11 bases left in between. Here the CDR3 reads CATSRDGLLTKNIQYF. CDR3 sequence (DNA): TGTGCCACCAGCAGAGATGGGCTACTGACCAAAAACATTCAGTACTTC.

This clonotype was seen ten or more times. This chain connects TRBV24-1 to TRBJ2-1, with 9 nucleotides matching TRBD1. Germline V lookup: CDR1 KGHDR, CDR2 SFDVKD. V lost 2 bases to trimming and J lost 7 bases; unmatched junction nucleotides: 2. This CDR3 region has 14 residues. This CDR3 reads CATSDYGTGNEQFF. CDR3 coding DNA: TGTGCCACCAGTGATTACGGGACAGGGAATGAGCAGTTCTTC.

This chain joins TRBV6-5 and TRBJ2-1, with D possibly called TRBD1 or TRBD2 (6 bases each). The V gene lost 5 bases and the J gene lost 9 bases, with 14 bases spanning the gap. Germline lookup yields CDR1 MNHEY and CDR2 SVGAGI. This CDR3 has 13 residues. The CDR3 region is CASSPSGAAEQFF. CDR3 nucleotide sequence: TGTGCCAGCAGTCCCTCGGGGGCGGCTGAGCAGTTCTTC.

The chain uses TRBV10-1 and TRBJ2-7; D is perhaps TRBD1 (6 bases). This CDR3 region has 14 residues. Germline V CDR1 and CDR2: WNHNN, SYGVQD (reference sequence). The V end lost 3 bases, the J end lost 1 base, and 10 bases lay between the germline ends. The CDR3 DNA reads TGCGCCAGCAGTGACGGGCAGGGGTCCTACGAGCAGTACTTC. This encodes CASSDGQGSYEQYF.

The chain combines TRBV3-1 with TRBJ2-5, with TRBD2 identical over 11 bases. Germline lookup yields CDR1 LGHDT and CDR2 YNNKEL (reference sequence). V was clipped by 4 bases and J by 7 bases; unmatched bases: 11. There are 16 residues in the CDR3. CDR3 bases: TGTGCCAGCAGCCCCACCGGAGGTAGCGGGAGGGGGACCCAGTACTTC. It encodes CASSPTGGSGRGTQYF.

The sample holds a few counts of this clonotype. The chain joins TRBV6-5 to TRBJ1-5; D gene unclear. This CDR3 has 12 residues. Trimming pared 5 bases from V and 6 bases from J, leaving 8 bases between. The V gene's germline CDR1 is MNHEY and CDR2 SVGAGI. CDR3 nucleotide sequence: TGTGCCAGCAGTCAACGGGGTCAGCCCCAGCATTTT. Translation: CASSQRGQPQHF.

A few counts support this clonotype. The chain has TRBV24-1 and TRBJ2-1, with 11 bases lining up with TRBD2. The CDR3 runs to 16 residues. Germline V gene sequence: CDR1 KGHDR, CDR2 SFDVKD. V dropped 7 bases and J dropped 3; count of bases not matched to a gene: 7. CDR3 loop: CATRGNSGGDYNEQFF. The CDR3, as DNA: TGTGCCACCAGAGGAAATAGCGGGGGGGACTACAATGAGCAGTTCTTC.

The sample holds many counts of this clonotype. The chain recombines TRBV5-1 with TRBJ2-3, with D unclear. The V gene lost 0 bases and the J gene lost 2 bases, with 19 bases spanning the gap. Germline V gene data show CDR1 as SGHRS and CDR2 as YFSETQ. CDR3 size: 18 residues. The CDR3 DNA reads as TGCGCCAGCAGCTTGGCCATTCACTCCGACCCAGCCACAGATACGCAGTATTTT. This translates into CASSLAIHSDPATDTQYF.

This clonotype turned up a few times. The chain links TRBV7-8 to TRBJ1-3; D unclear. Trimming took off 5 bases at V and 3 bases at J, with 14 bases between the two ends. Germline V CDR1 and CDR2: SGHVS, FQNEAQ. CDR3 length: 15 amino acids. In DNA form, the CDR3 reads TGTGCCAGCAGCCCCCGGAGGTGGGATGGAAACACCATATATTTT. Amino acid sequence: CASSPRRWDGNTIYF.

The chain joins TRBV29-1 to TRBJ1-2, with 8 bases aligning to TRBD1. Trimming cost V 7 bases and J 2 bases; bases outside gene matches: 9. The CDR3 is made up of 14 amino acids. Germline CDR1 SQVTM, CDR2 ANQGSEA. CDR3 protein: CSAHRGQANYGYTF. In DNA, the CDR3 is TGCAGCGCCCACAGGGGACAGGCCAACTATGGCTACACCTTC.

This clonotype occurred a few times. The rearrangement links TRBV5-1 to TRBJ2-1; possible D gene TRBD1, 6 bases. The CDR3 spans 15 residues. V was clipped by 7 bases and J by 4 bases, with 18 bases between them. The germline V gene encodes CDR1 SGHRS and CDR2 YFSETQ. The CDR3: CASRPPGTRYNEQFF. The DNA of the CDR3 is TGCGCCAGCCGTCCCCCCGGGACAAGGTACAATGAGCAGTTCTTC.

The chain recombines TRBV29-1 with TRBJ1-1; the D is unclear. V shed 5 bases and J shed 0 bases, with 13 bases lying between them. Germline V lookup: CDR1 SQVTM, CDR2 ANQGSEA. CDR3 length: 14 amino acids. CDR3: CSVPDGTMNTEAFF. The CDR3 coding sequence is TGCAGCGTTCCGGACGGAACCATGAACACTGAAGCTTTCTTT.

The V call is TRBV19, the J call TRBJ1-4; D is uncertain. V was cut by 7 bases and J by 5 bases, with 14 bases left in between. Germline V gene sequence: CDR1 LNHDA, CDR2 SQIVND (reference sequence). The CDR3 is made up of 14 amino acids. The CDR3 DNA is TGTGCCAGTAATGCGGCTGACTCAAATGAAAAACTGTTTTTT. Translation: CASNAADSNEKLFF.

This sequence joins TRBV5-1 and TRBJ2-3; D unclear. Looked up from germline, CDR1 is SGHRS and CDR2 is YFSETQ. V was shortened by 4 bases and J by 4 bases, with 13 bases between the two germline ends. CDR3 size: 14 residues. CDR3 sequence: CASSADPNPDTQYF. The CDR3 DNA sequence: TGCGCCAGCAGCGCGGACCCAAACCCAGATACGCAGTATTTT.

This clonotype was recorded at least ten times. The rearrangement joins TRBV6-2 or TRBV6-3 to TRBJ1-1; 7 positions agree with TRBD1. The V segment lost 2 bases and the J segment 1 base; nucleotides outside the gene matches: 16. Germline CDR1 is MNHEY and CDR2 is SVGEGT. The CDR3 consists of 19 residues. The CDR3 coding sequence is TGTGCCAGCAGTTACCCCCTCTTGACAGGGCAGGGTTGGAACACTGAAGCTTTCTTT. Its protein product is CASSYPLLTGQGWNTEAFF.

This clonotype was observed a few times. The chain links TRBV6-2 or TRBV6-3 to TRBJ1-6, with D possibly TRBD1 on 5 matching bases. Trimming cost V 3 bases and J 7 bases, with 13 bases left between them. From germline, CDR1 is MNHEY and CDR2 SVGEGT. The CDR3 is 15 amino acids. The CDR3 loop reads CASSYTGTLNSPLHF. The CDR3 nucleotides read TGTGCCAGCAGTTATACCGGGACGTTGAATTCACCCCTCCACTTT.

This clonotype was detected only a few times. The rearrangement links TRBV7-6 to TRBJ2-3, with 7 bases that match TRBD2. The germline V gene encodes CDR1 SGHVS and CDR2 FNYEAQ. The CDR3 is 13 amino acids. V lost 2 bases, J lost 9 bases, and 5 bases stayed unmatched. CDR3 in amino acids: CASSLPYSGTQYF. The CDR3, as DNA: TGTGCCAGCAGCTTACCCTATAGCGGGACGCAGTATTTT.